The 19 T cell receptor beta chains below were found in one sample sequenced in a study of tumor-infiltrating lymphocytes in localized non-small cell lung cancer. TCRdb's table, derived via immunoSEQ multiplex PCR, lists solely in-frame clones and lacks some. The sample lists roughly 15,000 clones, nearly 70% occurring once. Source material: uninvolved lung tissue not adjacent to the tumor. The receptors derive from a human donor with non-small cell lung cancer.

The CDR3 region is CASSSQTYEQYF. CDR3 in DNA: TGTGCCAGCAGCTCACAGACCTACGAGCAGTACTTC. V usage is TRBV7-8 and J usage is TRBJ2-7; D gene ambiguous. Trimming pared 4 bases from V and 2 bases from J, leaving 6 bases between. Per the germline V gene, CDR1 is SGHVS and CDR2 is FQNEAQ. The CDR3 has 12 amino acids. The full variable domain, its missing parts supplied by reference TRBV7-8 and TRBJ2-7, is GAGVSQSPRYKVAKRGQDVALRCDPISGHVSLFWYQQALGQGPEFLTYFQNEAQLDKSGLPSDRFFAERPEGSVSTLKIQRTQQEDSAVYLCASSSQTYEQYFGPGTRLTVT.

The genes are TRBV4-1 and TRBJ2-7; TRBD2 matches 8 bases. V dropped 1 base and J dropped 5; count of bases not matched to a gene: 4. This CDR3 has 14 residues. Germline V gene data show CDR1 as MGHRA and CDR2 as YSYEKL. The CDR3 spells CASSQAGGPNEQYF. The CDR3 region has the DNA TGCGCCAGCAGCCAAGCGGGGGGGCCAAACGAGCAGTACTTC.

The chain is built from TRBV7-8 and TRBJ1-5, with 9 nucleotides matching TRBD1. Germline trimming cut 5 bases from V and 3 bases from J; bases unmatched to any gene: 8. The CDR3 consists of 16 residues. The germline CDR1 and CDR2 sequences are SGHVS and FQNEAQ. The CDR3 bases are TGTGCCAGCAGCGCTAGGACAGGGGTGTTCAATCAGCCCCAGCATTTT. Translating gives CASSARTGVFNQPQHF.

The CDR3 loop is CSGQRGQGYEQYF. CDR3 in DNA: TGCAGCGGCCAAAGGGGACAGGGGTACGAGCAGTACTTC. The V gene is TRBV29-1, the J gene TRBJ2-7, with 10 positions matching TRBD1. CDR1 SQVTM and CDR2 ANQGSEA come from the germline V gene. The CDR3 has 13 residues. V lost 7 bases to trimming and J lost 4 bases; unmatched junction nucleotides: 7.

V gene TRBV6-1 combines with J gene TRBJ2-6, with 7 positions matching TRBD1. After removal of 6 bases from V and 4 bases from J, the junction contained 6 bases not matched to a gene. Germline V gives CDR1 MNHNS, CDR2 SASEGT. The length of the CDR3 is 15 residues. The DNA of the CDR3 is TGTGCCAGCAGGATAGGGGGCTCCGGGGCCAACGTCCTGACTTTC. It specifies CASRIGGSGANVLTF.

V is TRBV5-1 and J is TRBJ2-1; no reliable D call. CDR3 length: 14 residues. The germline CDR1 and CDR2 sequences are SGHRS and YFSETQ. Trimming took off 2 bases at V and 1 base at J, with 7 bases between the two ends. The CDR3 spells CASSFVSSYNEQFF. The CDR3 DNA follows: TGCGCCAGCAGCTTCGTGAGTTCCTACAATGAGCAGTTCTTC. Using reference TRBV5-1 and TRBJ2-1 for the parts outside the CDR3, the full variable domain is KAGVTQTPRYLIKTRGQQVTLSCSPISGHRSVSWYQQTPGQGLQFLFEYFSETQRNKGNFPGRFSGRQFSNSRSEMNVSTLELGDSALYLCASSFVSSYNEQFFGPGTRLTVL.

This clone has only one observation. In DNA, the CDR3 is TGCAGCGTTGAAGCCAGGGAGGGGTGGGAGACCCAGTACTTC. It translates to CSVEAREGWETQYF. This sequence joins TRBV29-1 and TRBJ2-5, with 7 bases identical to TRBD2. Germline V CDR1 and CDR2: SQVTM, ANQGSEA. Trimming at V came to 1 base and at J to 5 bases, leaving 7 bases not matched to a gene. CDR3 length: 14 amino acids.

The CDR3 coding sequence is TGTGCCAGCAGCTCGACAGGGGCCCTGAATCAGCCCCAGCATTTT. It is translated as CASSSTGALNQPQHF. The chain employs TRBV13 and TRBJ1-5; 8 bases map to TRBD1. The CDR3 spans 15 residues. V shed 4 bases and J 4 bases; nucleotides not matched to a gene: 6. The germline CDR1 and CDR2 sequences are PRHDT and FYEKMQ (reference sequence).

CDR3 in DNA: TGTGCCAGCAGCCCGCCCGGGACTACCAGGGGGGAGCAGTACTTC. Translating gives CASSPPGTTRGEQYF. This chain links TRBV9 with TRBJ2-7, with D perhaps assigned TRBD1 or TRBD2 (7 bases each). CDR3 length: 15 amino acids. V gave up 4 bases and J gave up 7 bases, with 21 bases separating them. Looked up from germline, CDR1 is SGDLS and CDR2 is YYNGEE. The whole variable domain, filled in from reference TRBV9 and TRBJ2-7, reads DSGVTQTPKHLITATGQRVTLRCSPRSGDLSVYWYQQSLDQGLQFLIQYYNGEERAKGNILERFSAQQFPDLHSELNLSSLELGDSALYFCASSPPGTTRGEQYFGPGTRLTVT.

The gene calls are TRBV9 and TRBJ1-1; no clear D gene. Germline-derived CDR1 and CDR2 are SGDLS and YYNGEE. V shed 0 bases and J shed 1 base, with 4 bases lying between them. CDR3 length equals 13 residues. DNA of the CDR3: TGTGCCAGCAGCGTAGTGAGGAACACTGAAGCTTTCTTT. Amino acids: CASSVVRNTEAFF.

V and J are TRBV25-1 and TRBJ1-2; D is ambiguous. CDR3 size: 15 residues. V was shortened by 1 base and J by 7 bases, with 16 bases between the two germline ends. Germline CDR1 MGHDK, CDR2 SYGVNS. CDR3 DNA sequence: TGTGCCAGCAGTGAATTCGGCCCCAGAGCCGCTGGCTACACCTTC. Its protein product is CASSEFGPRAAGYTF.

The chain employs TRBV9 and TRBJ2-5; tentatively, D is TRBD2 (6 bases). In germline, CDR1 is SGDLS, CDR2 YYNGEE. V was clipped by 3 bases and J by 9 bases, with 18 bases between them. CDR3 length equals 14 residues. The CDR3 region has the DNA TGTGCCAGCAGCGCCCAAACGGGACTGTCGGCCCAGTACTTC. Residues: CASSAQTGLSAQYF. The full variable domain, in which reference TRBV9 and TRBJ2-5 provide the parts outside the CDR3, is DSGVTQTPKHLITATGQRVTLRCSPRSGDLSVYWYQQSLDQGLQFLIQYYNGEERAKGNILERFSAQQFPDLHSELNLSSLELGDSALYFCASSAQTGLSAQYFGPGTRLLVL.

V is TRBV6-6 and J is TRBJ2-7; D possibly corresponds to TRBD2 (6 bases). In germline, CDR1 is MNHNY, CDR2 SVGAGI (reference sequence). V was clipped by 6 bases and J by 0 bases, with 12 bases between them. The CDR3 runs 14 residues. CDR3 region: CASSIAASSYEQYF. CDR3 coding DNA: TGTGCCAGCAGCATAGCGGCAAGCTCCTACGAGCAGTACTTC.

The chain has TRBV29-1 and TRBJ1-1; D remains unclear. Trimming removed 4 bases at V and 1 base at J, with 7 bases between. The germline V gene has CDR1 SQVTM and CDR2 ANQGSEA. This CDR3 contains 12 residues. The CDR3 spells CSVAHRNTEAFF. CDR3 in DNA: TGCAGCGTTGCCCACAGGAACACTGAAGCTTTCTTT. Filled out from reference TRBV29-1 and TRBJ1-1, the complete variable domain reads SAVISQKPSRDICQRGTSLTIQCQVDSQVTMMFWYRQQPGQSLTLIATANQGSEATYESGFVIDKFPISRPNLTFSTLTVSNMSPEDSSIYLCSVAHRNTEAFFGQGTRLTVV.

Relative to its sample, this clone is medium-sized. The chain recombines TRBV7-9 with TRBJ2-7; the match to TRBD2 covers 8 bases. The CDR3 totals 14 residues. Germline V gene data show CDR1 as SEHNR and CDR2 as FQNEAQ (reference sequence). With 4 bases clipped from V and 7 bases from J, the junction kept 9 bases outside the gene matches. The CDR3: CASSSTGGSEEQYF. The CDR3 DNA follows: TGTGCCAGCAGCTCCACGGGGGGGAGTGAGGAGCAGTACTTC.

V is TRBV4-1 and J is TRBJ1-5; a possible D gene is TRBD1 (5 bases). CDR1 MGHRA and CDR2 YSYEKL come from the germline V gene. The CDR3 is made up of 15 amino acids. V was cut by 1 base and J by 7 bases, with 14 bases left in between. The CDR3 nucleotides read TGCGCCAGCAGCCAAGGTGAGGCGGGGGACCAGCCCCAGCATTTT. Protein sequence: CASSQGEAGDQPQHF.

CDR3 loop: CAWRGIGAGRAEAFF. The CDR3 DNA sequence: TGTGCCTGGAGGGGAATAGGGGCGGGGAGGGCTGAAGCTTTCTTT. The gene calls are TRBV30 and TRBJ1-1; D may be TRBD1 (5 bases). The CDR3 runs 15 residues. Germline-derived CDR1 and CDR2 are GTSNPN and SVGIG (reference sequence). Trimming shortened V by 3 bases and J by 6 bases, and 20 bases separated the two germline ends.

The chain carries TRBV19 and TRBJ1-5; D possibly corresponds to TRBD1 (5 bases). The length of the CDR3 is 14 residues. Germline V gives CDR1 LNHDA, CDR2 SQIVND (reference sequence). V dropped 7 bases and J dropped 4 bases, with 14 bases sitting between them. The CDR3 sequence is CASKPTGGNQPQHF. The CDR3 nucleotides read TGTGCCAGTAAGCCCACCGGGGGAAATCAGCCCCAGCATTTT.

The chain joins TRBV27 to TRBJ2-1; 9 nucleotides match TRBD2. J gave up 8 bases and V 2 bases, and 16 bases lay outside the gene matches. CDR1 and CDR2 (germline): MNHEY, SMNVEV (reference sequence). The CDR3 covers 18 residues. The CDR3 DNA reads TGTGCCAGCAGTTTACAGAGCCCGGGGGCGGGAGGGCCTCATGAGCAGTTCTTC. Translating it yields CASSLQSPGAGGPHEQFF.